Presented here are 16 T cell receptor beta chains from one specimen sequenced in a study of monozygotic twins with inflammatory bowel disease. From the 5' RACE reads, TCRdb lists one entry per CDR3 protein and no DNA. Its clone listing holds around 210,000 distinct CDR3 sequences. What was sequenced was blood. The receptors stem from a human donor with ulcerative colitis or Crohn's disease, or a healthy co-twin of an affected twin (not recorded which).

The rearrangement links TRBV7-9 to TRBJ2-5; TCRdb's assignment of TRBD1 cannot be checked, as there is no DNA. The CDR3 loop spans 15 amino acids. Germline V gene lookup returns CDR1 SEHNR and CDR2 FQNEAQ (reference sequence). The CDR3 here is CASSLNVGAQETQYF.

CDR3 amino acids: CSARSDRGAPGELFF. This chain joins TRBV20-1 and TRBJ2-2; the D call from TCRdb, TRBD1, cannot be confirmed without DNA. The CDR3 is 15 residues long. The V gene's germline CDR1 is DFQATT and CDR2 SNEGSKA (reference sequence).

The CDR3 protein is CASSFLSGEPQHF. V gene TRBV5-1 combines with J gene TRBJ1-5. The CDR3 sequence is 13 residues long. Germline loops: CDR1 SGHRS, CDR2 YFSETQ.

The chain employs TRBV7-9 and TRBJ2-2; TCRdb outputs TRBD1, but without DNA this stays unchecked. The CDR3 is 15 residues long. From germline, CDR1 is SEHNR and CDR2 FQNEAQ (reference sequence). CDR3 region: CASSLVTGFTGELFF. Variable domain in full (rest from reference TRBV7-9 and TRBJ2-2): DTGVSQNPRHKITKRGQNVTFRCDPISEHNRLYWYRQTLGQGPEFLTYFQNEAQLEKSRLLSDRFSAERPKGSFSTLEIQRTEQGDSAMYLCASSLVTGFTGELFFGEGSRLTVL.

The chain carries TRBV12-5 and TRBJ1-1; TCRdb gives TRBD1 as the D gene, but with no DNA this cannot be confirmed. Germline assignment: CDR1 LGHNT and CDR2 FRNRAP. The CDR3 runs to 12 residues. The CDR3 sequence: CASGGQYTEAFF.

The chain carries TRBV7-9 and TRBJ2-6. From germline, CDR1 is SEHNR and CDR2 FQNEAQ (reference sequence). The CDR3 consists of 16 residues. CDR3: CAISSSRNPGANVLTF.

This chain joins TRBV7-6 and TRBJ2-5. This CDR3 is 15 amino acids long. Germline V CDR1 and CDR2: SGHVS, FNYEAQ. The CDR3 sequence: CASSLSRPPWETQYF.

The chain recombines TRBV6-5 with TRBJ1-1. Germline V gene sequence: CDR1 MNHEY, CDR2 SVGAGI. The CDR3 runs to 14 residues. The CDR3: CASSYGGINTEALF.

The J gene is TRBJ2-3, the V gene TRBV6-1; TCRdb gives TRBD1 as the D gene, but with no DNA this cannot be confirmed. This CDR3 is built from 16 residues. Germline CDR1 MNHNS, CDR2 SASEGT. The CDR3 here is CASSHLTGTVADTQYF.

The CDR3 loop reads CASSQSAEAFF. The rearrangement links TRBV3-1 to TRBJ1-1. CDR1 LGHDT and CDR2 YNNKEL come from the germline V gene (reference sequence). CDR3 length equals 11 residues.

J is TRBJ2-1 and V is TRBV5-1; the D call from TCRdb, TRBD1, cannot be confirmed without DNA. The CDR3 is 13 amino acids. CDR1 SGHRS and CDR2 YFSETQ come from the germline V gene. This chain's CDR3 is CASRPGTDNEQFF. Full variable domain (remainder filled in from reference TRBV5-1 and TRBJ2-1): KAGVTQTPRYLIKTRGQQVTLSCSPISGHRSVSWYQQTPGQGLQFLFEYFSETQRNKGNFPGRFSGRQFSNSRSEMNVSTLELGDSALYLCASRPGTDNEQFFGPGTRLTVL.

This chain links TRBV7-9 with TRBJ2-3; TCRdb's assignment of TRBD1 cannot be checked, as there is no DNA. The germline gives CDR1 SEHNR, CDR2 FQNEAQ (reference sequence). The CDR3 extends over 13 amino acids. CDR3 sequence: CASSEGNTDTQYF.

The chain combines TRBV29-1 with TRBJ2-1. This CDR3 has 15 residues. The V gene's germline CDR1 is SQVTM and CDR2 ANQGSEA. The CDR3 spells CSVEGFPSSYNEQFF.

The rearrangement joins TRBV20-1 to TRBJ2-3; with no DNA, the TCRdb D assignment of TRBD2 cannot be verified. Per the germline V gene, CDR1 is DFQATT and CDR2 is SNEGSKA (reference sequence). The CDR3 is made up of 14 amino acids. Here the CDR3 reads CSARGPTSTDTQYF.

The chain links TRBV19 to TRBJ2-7; TCRdb's D gene call, TRBD2, goes unchecked for lack of DNA. The CDR3 covers 15 residues. Germline CDR1 LNHDA, CDR2 SQIVND (reference sequence). The CDR3 protein is CASSAAGGSHYEQYF. The whole variable domain, filled in from reference TRBV19 and TRBJ2-7, reads DGGITQSPKYLFRKEGQNVTLSCEQNLNHDAMYWYRQDPGQGLRLIYYSQIVNDFQKGDIAEGYSVSREKKESFPLTVTSAQKNPTAFYLCASSAAGGSHYEQYFGPGTRLTVT.

CDR3 region: CASSLSQGRGNTEAFF. The rearrangement uses TRBV7-9 and TRBJ1-1; TCRdb outputs TRBD1, but without DNA this stays unchecked. The CDR3 has 16 residues. The germline V gene encodes CDR1 SEHNR and CDR2 FQNEAQ (reference sequence).